This is a list of T cell receptor beta chains from one sample in a study of blood T cell repertoires in COVID-19. The data were produced by immunoSEQ multiplex PCR, yet TCRdb's version contains in-frame clones alone and is incomplete. The repertoire holds fewer than 250,000 clones, with 80% to 90% as singletons. Sequencing was carried out using peripheral blood. These receptors originate from a woman aged 50 to 60 with acute or convalescent COVID-19. Both conserved end residues are part of each CDR3. A D gene is named only where the DNA matches it firmly. Only part of the rows carry a size: once, few, many, or a class if the clone is expanded.

V gene	J gene	clone size	D gene	CDR3 DNA	CDR3 protein
TRBV6-6	TRBJ2-7	.	TRBD1	TGTGCCAGCAGTTCTCCGGGACAGGGGGCAGAGCAGTACTTC	CASSSPGQGAEQYF
TRBV5-1	TRBJ2-3	.	.	TGCGCCAGCAGCTTGTCCAGGGGAACAGATACGCAGTATTTT	CASSLSRGTDTQYF
TRBV7-9	TRBJ2-3	.	TRBD2	TGTGCCAGCAGCTTAGTCGGGTTTAGCGGGATATTCACAGATACGCAGTATTTT	CASSLVGFSGIFTDTQYF
TRBV24-1	TRBJ2-2	.	TRBD2	TGTGCCACCAGTGACTGGACTAGCGGGAGCACCGGGGAGCTGTTTTTT	CATSDWTSGSTGELFF
TRBV10-2	TRBJ2-1	.	TRBD2	TGCGCCAGCAGTGAGAGGCGGGGGGAGCAGTTCTTC	CASSERRGEQFF
TRBV25-1	TRBJ2-7	once	.	TGTGCCAGCAGGGGTAGCGGTACCTCCTCCTACGAGCAGTACTTC	CASRGSGTSSYEQYF
TRBV7-8	TRBJ2-7	.	.	TGTGCCAGCAGCTTAGAAGGGGGGGTAAACTACGAGCAGTACTTC	CASSLEGGVNYEQYF
TRBV29-1	TRBJ1-1	.	.	TGCAGCGTTGAAGACAGGGATGGCACTGAAGCTTTCTTT	CSVEDRDGTEAFF
TRBV19	TRBJ2-2	.	TRBD1	TGTGCCAGTAGTATTGGGACAGTTAACACCGGGGAGCTGTTTTTT	CASSIGTVNTGELFF
TRBV5-1	TRBJ2-5	few	TRBD2	TGCGCCAGCAGCTTTTTAGCGGGAGGGCGAGAGACCCAGTACTTC	CASSFLAGGRETQYF
TRBV7-4	TRBJ2-7	.	TRBD2	TGTGCCAGCAGCTCCCCCAGGGCTAGCGGTCCCTACGAGCAGTACTTC	CASSSPRASGPYEQYF
TRBV7-8	TRBJ2-7	.	TRBD1	TGTGCCAGCAGCTTGTCCGGCCGGGACAGCCTAGGGGAGCAGTACTTC	CASSLSGRDSLGEQYF
TRBV10-1	TRBJ2-3	.	TRBD2	TGCGCCAGTTCACTAGCGGGAGGGTCAGATACGCAGTATTTT	CASSLAGGSDTQYF
TRBV19	TRBJ2-6	once	TRBD1	TGTGCCAGTAAAAACAAGGGACAGGGGGCGACTGGGGCCAACGTCCTGACTTTC	CASKNKGQGATGANVLTF
TRBV28	TRBJ2-1	once	TRBD2	TGTGCCAGCCAAGCGGGAGGGGTCTATGAGCAGTTCTTC	CASQAGGVYEQFF
TRBV11-3	TRBJ2-1	.	TRBD2	TGTGCCAGCAGCTCGCGGACTAGCGGGAGTATGCAGTTCTTC	CASSSRTSGSMQFF
TRBV28	TRBJ2-4	.	.	TGTGCCAGCAGTTTGCCAGGGGTAGCCAAAAACATTCAGTACTTC	CASSLPGVAKNIQYF
TRBV24-1	TRBJ2-1	.	.	TGTGCCACCAGTGATATACAGAATGAGCAGTTCTTC	CATSDIQNEQFF
TRBV29-1	TRBJ1-3	.	.	TGCAGCGTCAGGGGATATGGGGGAAACACCATATATTTT	CSVRGYGGNTIYF
TRBV18	TRBJ2-5	.	TRBD1	TGTGCCAGCTCACCCAAGTGGGACAGCCAAGAGACCCAGTACTTC	CASSPKWDSQETQYF
TRBV5-6	TRBJ2-1	.	TRBD2	TGTGCCACTAAGCACACGGGGGGAGCTGCCTCCTACAATGAGCAGTTCTTC	CATKHTGGAASYNEQFF
TRBV9	TRBJ2-2	.	.	TGTGCCAGCAGCGTATTGTTCGGGACCGGGGAGCTGTTTTTT	CASSVLFGTGELFF
TRBV10-3	TRBJ2-3	few	TRBD2	TGTGCCATCAGTGATCGGACTAGCGGGAGGGCAGATACGCAGTATTTT	CAISDRTSGRADTQYF
TRBV6-5	TRBJ1-2	.	.	TGTGCCAGCAGTTACGGAGGACCGCGTTATGGCTACACCTTC	CASSYGGPRYGYTF
TRBV6-1	TRBJ2-3	.	TRBD2	TGTGCCAGCAGTGAAGCCAGCGGGAGAGGTGTGGTGATAGATACGCAGTATTTT	CASSEASGRGVVIDTQYF
TRBV27	TRBJ2-1	.	.	TGTGCCAGCAGAGACCTCGCCGGGGGAAATGAGCAGTTCTTC	CASRDLAGGNEQFF
TRBV27	TRBJ2-7	.	.	TGTGCCAGCAGTTTTTCTGGAGCCTACGAGCAGTACTTC	CASSFSGAYEQYF
TRBV10-3	TRBJ2-3	.	TRBD1	TGTGCCATCTGGACCGGGACAGAGACAGATACGCAGTATTTT	CAIWTGTETDTQYF
TRBV9	TRBJ2-2	.	.	TGTGCCAGCAGCGTAGCGGGGGTCGGGGAGCTGTTTTTT	CASSVAGVGELFF
TRBV19	TRBJ2-3	.	.	TGTGCCTCCCGGGACTTCAACACAGATACGCAGTATTTT	CASRDFNTDTQYF
TRBV3-1/TRBV3-2	TRBJ1-1	.	TRBD1	TGTGCCAGCAGCCCGATTCGACAGGGAAACACTGAAGCTTTCTTT	CASSPIRQGNTEAFF
TRBV5-5	TRBJ2-5	.	TRBD1	TGTGCCAGCAGCACGGGACAGGGGGTAGAGACCCAGTACTTC	CASSTGQGVETQYF
TRBV2	TRBJ1-1	.	TRBD1	TGTGCCAGCAGTGAAAGCGGAGGGGGCGAAGCTTTCTTT	CASSESGGGEAFF
TRBV15	TRBJ2-1	.	.	TGTGCCACCAGCTCCCGGCGGGAATTATCACATAACAATGAGCAGTTCTTC	CATSSRRELSHNNEQFF
TRBV5-1	TRBJ1-1	.	.	TGCGCCAGCAGACCCGCCTACCGGAGCGCTAACACTGAAGCTTTCTTT	CASRPAYRSANTEAFF
TRBV27	TRBJ1-6	.	TRBD1	TGTGCCAGCAGCCCAACTGTCCGACAGGGTCTATTCTCACCCCTCCACTTT	CASSPTVRQGLFSPLHF
TRBV3-1/TRBV3-2	TRBJ2-1	.	TRBD2	TGTGCCAGCAGCCTCACTAGTGGGACTAGCGGGAGCAATGAGCAGTTCTTC	CASSLTSGTSGSNEQFF
TRBV5-1	TRBJ2-7	.	.	TGCGCCAGCAGCTTGAGGCAGGGAAGGCACGAGCAGTACTTC	CASSLRQGRHEQYF
TRBV11-3	TRBJ2-2	.	.	TGTGCCAGCAGCAGGGGGGGGACCGGGGAGCTGTTTTTT	CASSRGGTGELFF